A single sample gave rise to the 27 T cell receptor beta chains below, sequenced in a study of T cell responses to AZD1222 COVID-19 vaccine. The assay was immunoSEQ multiplex PCR, and TCRdb's table has in-frame clones only and misses some. This sample has about 110,000 clones; roughly 92% occur once, and the top ten carry less than 2.5%. The sample here was peripheral blood, taken 28 days after the second AZD1222 dose. The receptors here all came from an adult who received the AZD1222 COVID-19 vaccine.

This rearrangement joins TRBV29-1 to TRBJ1-1; D uncertain. Trimming cost V 6 bases and J 3 bases, with 14 bases left between them. CDR1 SQVTM and CDR2 ANQGSEA come from the germline V gene. The CDR3 length is 13 residues. The CDR3: CSVAGRWDTEAFF. The CDR3, as DNA: TGCAGCGTGGCGGGCAGATGGGACACTGAAGCTTTCTTT.

The chain couples TRBV4-1 to TRBJ2-7, with D uncertain. V was clipped by 0 bases and J by 0 bases, with 15 bases between them. CDR3 length: 17 amino acids. Germline V CDR1 and CDR2: MGHRA, YSYEKL. The CDR3, as DNA: TGCGCCAGCAGCCAAGAGCGTGGGTCAGGTTTCTCCTACGAGCAGTACTTC. It yields the protein CASSQERGSGFSYEQYF.

The J gene is TRBJ1-1, the V gene TRBV5-4; no definite D call. The V gene's germline CDR1 is SGHNT and CDR2 YYREEE (reference sequence). Trimming removed 4 bases from V and 3 bases from J, with 16 bases in between. The CDR3 covers 15 residues. The CDR3 DNA follows: TGTGCCAGCAGCCTCCCTGGCGGGGATCACACTGAAGCTTTCTTT. Translating it yields CASSLPGGDHTEAFF.

The CDR3 region is CASSTSGSGNTIYF. CDR3 DNA sequence: TGCGCCAGCAGCACCTCAGGGTCTGGAAACACCATATATTTT. This rearrangement joins TRBV5-1 to TRBJ1-3; the D gene is possibly TRBD1 (5 bases). Germline assignment: CDR1 SGHRS and CDR2 YFSETQ. V gave up 4 bases and J gave up 1 base, with 9 bases separating them. This CDR3 has 14 residues. Together with reference TRBV5-1 and TRBJ1-3, the CDR3 gives the full variable domain: KAGVTQTPRYLIKTRGQQVTLSCSPISGHRSVSWYQQTPGQGLQFLFEYFSETQRNKGNFPGRFSGRQFSNSRSEMNVSTLELGDSALYLCASSTSGSGNTIYFGEGSWLTVV.

This chain uses TRBV29-1 with TRBJ2-7; perhaps TRBD2 as D (6 bases). V was trimmed by 5 bases and J by 4 bases, leaving 9 bases between them. This CDR3 has 11 amino acids. From germline, CDR1 is SQVTM and CDR2 ANQGSEA. CDR3 sequence reads: CSVRDLYEQYF. CDR3 DNA sequence: TGCAGCGTTCGGGACTTGTACGAGCAGTACTTC.

This chain links TRBV5-6 with TRBJ2-3; TRBD2 agrees at 13 bases. Germline loops: CDR1 SGHDT, CDR2 YYEEEE. J lost 3 bases, V lost 1 base, and 11 bases had no gene match. This CDR3 has 19 amino acids. The CDR3 protein is CASSLSLGLAGLRTDTQYF. The DNA for the CDR3 is TGTGCCAGCAGCTTGAGCCTGGGACTAGCGGGGCTTAGAACAGATACGCAGTATTTT.

The rearrangement uses TRBV5-1 and TRBJ1-6; TRBD1 is a possible D gene (5 bases). Germline loops: CDR1 SGHRS, CDR2 YFSETQ. Deletions cut 3 bases from V and 7 bases from J, with 20 bases between. The CDR3 contains 17 residues. The CDR3 sequence is CASSWGEGRKGNSPLHF. The CDR3 DNA reads TGCGCCAGCAGCTGGGGTGAGGGGCGCAAAGGGAATTCACCCCTCCACTTT.

The chain is built from TRBV12-2 and TRBJ1-5. TRBV12-2 is an annotated pseudogene. The CDR3 contains 15 residues. The CDR3 coding sequence is TGTGCAAGTCGCTTGGCGAATAGGGGCAATCAGCCCCAGCATTTT. Amino acids: CASRLANRGNQPQHF.

The rearrangement uses TRBV5-4 and TRBJ1-2, with TRBD1 matching over 8 bases. From germline, CDR1 is SGHNT and CDR2 YYREEE (reference sequence). The CDR3 totals 15 residues. Losses at the gene ends were 0 bases for V and 4 bases for J; bases not matched to a gene: 5. The CDR3 loop reads CASSLGYRGIYGYTF. In nucleotides, the CDR3 is TGTGCCAGCAGCTTGGGGTACAGGGGGATCTATGGCTACACCTTC.

The chain employs TRBV6-5 and TRBJ1-2; 8 bases are shared with TRBD1. The V gene end was trimmed by 5 bases and the J gene end by 9 bases; junction bases not matched to a gene: 5. Germline V lookup: CDR1 MNHEY, CDR2 SVGAGI. This CDR3 is 12 amino acids long. CDR3 loop: CASSRTGRSYTF. The CDR3 region has the DNA TGTGCCAGCAGTCGGACAGGGAGGAGCTACACCTTC.

The gene calls are TRBV6-1 and TRBJ1-6; 8 bases map to TRBD1. Germline CDR1 is MNHNS and CDR2 is SASEGT. Losses at the gene ends were 2 bases for V and 10 bases for J; bases not matched to a gene: 10. The CDR3 length is 16 residues. CDR3 in amino acids: CASSERAIQGGSPLHF. The CDR3 nucleotides are TGTGCCAGCAGTGAAAGGGCGATACAGGGGGGCTCACCCCTCCACTTT.

V is TRBV4-1 and J is TRBJ2-7; 8 nucleotides align to TRBD1. This CDR3 region has 17 residues. J gave up 4 bases and V 4 bases, and 15 bases lay outside the gene matches. Germline V gives CDR1 MGHRA, CDR2 YSYEKL. The CDR3 DNA reads as TGCGCCAGCAGCCGATTTCGGCAGGGGGCGACTCGGTACGAGCAGTACTTC. Protein sequence: CASSRFRQGATRYEQYF.

In this sample, this clone turned up once. The chain combines TRBV6-6 with TRBJ2-3; 11 bases line up with TRBD2. Looked up from germline, CDR1 is MNHNY and CDR2 is SVGAGI (reference sequence). The V segment lost 6 bases and the J segment 2 bases; nucleotides outside the gene matches: 22. CDR3 length: 21 residues. CDR3 sequence reads: CASSHRVGNSGGAKVTDTQYF. CDR3 in DNA: TGTGCCAGCAGCCACAGGGTAGGGAATAGCGGGGGGGCGAAAGTCACAGATACGCAGTATTTT.

The rearrangement links TRBV15 to TRBJ2-5, with D perhaps matching TRBD1 or TRBD2 (6 bases each). Germline V CDR1 and CDR2: LNHNV, YYDKDF (reference sequence). The V and J ends lost 0 bases and 10 bases respectively, with 21 bases between them. CDR3 length equals 16 residues. The CDR3 loop reads CATSRDLGGTPFGQYF. The CDR3 DNA follows: TGTGCCACCAGCAGAGATCTAGGGGGGACGCCGTTTGGCCAGTACTTC. Full variable domain (missing parts from reference TRBV15 and TRBJ2-5): DAMVIQNPRYQVTQFGKPVTLSCSQTLNHNVMYWYQQKSSQAPKLLFHYYDKDFNNEADTPDNFQSRRPNTSFCFLDIRSPGLGDTAMYLCATSRDLGGTPFGQYFGPGTRLLVL.

This clone has just one count. The chain recombines TRBV10-1 with TRBJ1-2; 7 bases match TRBD1. Per germline, CDR1 WNHNN and CDR2 SYGVQD (reference sequence). The CDR3 consists of 13 residues. The J segment lost 4 bases and the V segment lost 5 bases, leaving 4 bases of the junction unmatched. The CDR3 DNA is TGCGCCAGCAGTTACGGGACAGCCTATGGCTACACCTTC. It yields the protein CASSYGTAYGYTF.

The gene calls are TRBV7-2 and TRBJ1-6; D ambiguous. Germline V gives CDR1 SGHTA, CDR2 FQGNSA. The CDR3 consists of 16 residues. V shed 0 bases and J shed 5 bases, with 11 bases lying between them. CDR3 coding DNA: TGTGCCAGCAGCTTAGCCAGACCGCGGAATAATTCACCCCTCCACTTT. This codes for CASSLARPRNNSPLHF.

By frequency in the sample, this clone is medium-sized (0.01 to 0.1%). The V gene is TRBV7-9, the J gene TRBJ2-1; 10 bases agree with TRBD1. Germline V gene lookup returns CDR1 SEHNR and CDR2 FQNEAQ (reference sequence). This CDR3 has 16 amino acids. V was clipped by 3 bases and J by 2 bases; unmatched bases: 4. The CDR3 is CASSFRQGAAYNEQFF. The DNA of the CDR3 is TGTGCCAGCAGCTTCCGACAGGGGGCGGCCTACAATGAGCAGTTCTTC.

The chain has TRBV29-1 and TRBJ2-7; 9 bases are shared with TRBD1. Germline V CDR1 and CDR2: SQVTM, ANQGSEA. The CDR3 loop spans 12 amino acids. J was trimmed by 5 bases and V by 7 bases; bases with no gene match: 6. This chain's CDR3 is CSAGQGLDEQYF. The DNA of the CDR3 is TGCAGCGCCGGACAGGGGTTGGACGAGCAGTACTTC.

V is TRBV7-2 and J is TRBJ2-7; TRBD2 might be the D (6 bases). Germline V CDR1 and CDR2: SGHTA, FQGNSA. CDR3 length equals 13 residues. V was pared by 3 bases and J by 2 bases, with 8 bases between. CDR3 sequence: CASSLTSPYEQYF. CDR3 bases: TGTGCCAGCAGCTTGACTAGTCCCTACGAGCAGTACTTC.

This clone was detected only once. The rearrangement uses TRBV3-1 (or the pseudogene TRBV3-2) and TRBJ2-7; 10 bases line up with TRBD1. The germline V gene encodes CDR1 LGHDT and CDR2 YNNKEL (reference sequence). This CDR3 comprises 15 residues. J was trimmed by 6 bases and V by 4 bases; bases with no gene match: 9. The CDR3 region has the DNA TGTGCCAGCAGCCCACCCGGGACAGGGGTCAGCGAGCAGTACTTC. Translation: CASSPPGTGVSEQYF.

The chain combines TRBV7-2 with TRBJ1-2; the D gene is possibly TRBD1 (5 bases). This CDR3 contains 14 residues. CDR1 is SGHTA and CDR2 is FQGNSA in the germline V gene. V was shortened by 1 base and J by 4 bases, with 10 bases between the two germline ends. The CDR3 coding sequence is TGTGCCAGCAGCTTAGGGGGACTCGGCTATGGCTACACCTTC. Translating gives CASSLGGLGYGYTF.

The rearrangement links TRBV4-1 to TRBJ1-1, with D perhaps matching TRBD1 (6 bases). Germline CDR1 reads MGHRA; CDR2 reads YSYEKL. Deletions cut 4 bases from V and 5 bases from J, with 17 bases between. The CDR3 sequence is 15 residues long. Here the CDR3 DNA reads TGCGCCAGCAGCCTCCACGCCTTGGGGGCAACTGAAGCTTTCTTT. Encoded protein: CASSLHALGATEAFF.

This sequence joins TRBV3-1 (or the pseudogene TRBV3-2) and TRBJ2-5; 10 bases match TRBD1. The CDR3 covers 15 residues. Germline V gene lookup returns CDR1 LGHDT and CDR2 YNNKEL (reference sequence). With 7 bases clipped from V and 4 bases from J, the junction kept 9 bases outside the gene matches. The CDR3: CASTPPGTGVETQYF. CDR3 nucleotides: TGTGCCAGCACCCCGCCCGGGACAGGGGTAGAGACCCAGTACTTC.

This chain links TRBV3-1 (or the pseudogene TRBV3-2) with TRBJ1-4; unclear D gene. This CDR3 has 16 amino acids. Germline CDR1 LGHDT, CDR2 YNNKEL (reference sequence). V was pared by 0 bases and J by 5 bases, with 13 bases between. The CDR3 here is CASSQDFGFSNEKLFF. The CDR3 coding sequence is TGTGCCAGCAGCCAAGATTTTGGGTTCTCAAATGAAAAACTGTTTTTT.

This chain links TRBV7-2 with TRBJ1-5; tentatively, D is TRBD1 (5 bases). CDR1 and CDR2 (germline): SGHTA, FQGNSA. This CDR3 has 15 residues. The ends were cut back, 4 bases at V and 0 bases at J, with 10 bases in the middle. The CDR3 sequence: CASSSTADSNQPQHF. In DNA, the CDR3 is TGTGCCAGCAGCTCGACAGCGGATAGCAATCAGCCCCAGCATTTT.

This chain uses TRBV2 with TRBJ2-5, with 12 bases matching TRBD1. V lost 5 bases and J lost 4; bases outside the gene matches: 2. CDR3 length: 14 residues. CDR1 and CDR2 (germline): SNHLY, FYNNEI. CDR3 amino acids: CASSRDRGRETQYF. The CDR3 nucleotides read TGTGCCAGCAGTAGGGACAGGGGGCGAGAGACCCAGTACTTC. Combining the CDR3 with reference TRBV2 and TRBJ2-5 gives the whole variable domain EPEVTQTPSHQVTQMGQEVILRCVPISNHLYFYWYRQILGQKVEFLVSFYNNEISEKSEIFDDQFSVERPDGSNFTLKIRSTKLEDSAMYFCASSRDRGRETQYFGPGTRLLVL.

The rearrangement uses TRBV18 and TRBJ2-7; 8 bases align to TRBD2. With 3 bases clipped from V and 5 bases from J, the junction kept 0 bases outside the gene matches. Germline values: CDR1 KGHSH, CDR2 LQKENI. The CDR3 consists of 12 residues. The CDR3 DNA reads as TGTGCCAGCTCACCCGGGGGGGACGAGCAGTACTTC. Translation gives CASSPGGDEQYF.